This TCR beta chain comes out of a study of PD-1 blockade in classical Hodgkin lymphoma. Exposure to brentuximab vedotin varied, and each patient had relapsed following autologous stem cell transplantation. Complete response, partial response or progressive disease made up the best responses. The assay was immunoSEQ multiplex PCR, and TCRdb's table has in-frame clones only and misses some. The table has 75,000 to 100,000 clones, approximately 88% seen once. This clone was observed at least ten times. The CDR3 runs to 13 residues. Germline V lookup: CDR1 SGHVS, CDR2 FNYEAQ. Trimming left V 4 bases short and J 4 bases short, with 10 bases between.

The sequencing used peripheral blood mononuclear cells (PBMCs), collected at baseline. This sequence originates from a human donor with classical Hodgkin lymphoma. V gene TRBV7-6 combines with J gene TRBJ2-5; no clear D gene. For the CDR3, the DNA is TGTGCCAGCAGCTCAATTAAGAGAGAGACCCAGTACTTC. It codes for CASSSIKRETQYF.